This passage covers 4 T cell receptor beta chains from one sample sequenced in a study of lymphopenia after photon versus proton radiotherapy. Using immunoSEQ multiplex PCR, the repertoire was profiled, and TCRdb retains in-frame clones only, with some absent. The table lists 15,000 to 20,000 clones, approximately 90% of them singletons, with about a tenth in the top ten. Sequencing used peripheral blood, obtained from a patient treated with proton-based radiotherapy. The receptors were gathered from a man between 65 and 85 years old with pancreatic cancer.

The chain carries TRBV9 and TRBJ1-5; possible D gene TRBD1, 6 bases. Trimming removed 7 bases from V and 4 bases from J, with 18 bases in between. Germline V gene lookup returns CDR1 SGDLS and CDR2 YYNGEE. CDR3 length equals 15 residues. CDR3 bases: TGTGCCAGCGCAAGGGGGGGCACAGATAATCAGCCCCAGCATTTT. It specifies CASARGGTDNQPQHF.

The V gene is TRBV7-9, the J gene TRBJ1-2, with D maybe TRBD1 (5 bases). Trimming took off 5 bases at V and 1 base at J, with 14 bases between the two ends. This CDR3 is 15 amino acids long. Germline V CDR1 and CDR2: SEHNR, FQNEAQ (reference sequence). The CDR3 sequence is CASSPVGGDNYGYTF. In DNA form, the CDR3 reads TGTGCCAGCAGCCCCGTGGGGGGGGATAACTATGGCTACACCTTC. Drawing the rest from reference TRBV7-9 and TRBJ1-2, the complete variable domain is DTGVSQNPRHKITKRGQNVTFRCDPISEHNRLYWYRQTLGQGPEFLTYFQNEAQLEKSRLLSDRFSAERPKGSFSTLEIQRTEQGDSAMYLCASSPVGGDNYGYTFGSGTRLTVV.

This clone was observed a handful of times. The CDR3 spells CASSLGASADTGELFF. The CDR3 nucleotides read TGTGCCAGCAGCTTAGGGGCTAGCGCAGACACCGGGGAGCTGTTTTTT. V and J are TRBV7-9 and TRBJ2-2, with D possibly TRBD2 on 6 matching bases. This CDR3 region has 16 residues. Trimming took off 1 base at V and 3 bases at J, with 12 bases between the two ends. Germline-derived CDR1 and CDR2 are SEHNR and FQNEAQ (reference sequence).

The rearrangement links TRBV25-1 to TRBJ2-7; 8 nucleotides match TRBD1. The germline V gene has CDR1 MGHDK and CDR2 SYGVNS. This CDR3 has 13 residues. Trimming at V came to 4 bases and at J to 3 bases, leaving 2 bases not matched to a gene. CDR3 nucleotides: TGTGCCAGCAGTGTGACAGGGGTCTACGAGCAGTACTTC. Its translation: CASSVTGVYEQYF.